This record looks at one T cell receptor (beta chain) sequence and its context. The antigen this receptor binds is unknown. Base qualities are not provided; no much larger clone lies one nucleotide away. The trim is 5 bases for V and 5 bases for J, with a gap of 19 bases between the germline ends. From cysteine to phenylalanine, the CDR3 is 15 amino acids long. CDR3 DNA is the only sequence kept; it has 45 bases, read in frame from the first base. Looking up the germline V gene yields CDR1 SGHRS and CDR2 YFSETQ. TCRdb lists the instrument as Illumina HiSeq 1500. Using fastp at Q25 and MiXCR, TCRdb reprocessed the public reads and kept productive beta chains. Each CDR3 protein gets just one entry, which takes the most common genes and DNA from the rows behind it. The sample table contains approximately 750,000 distinct CDR3 sequences; only one count was recorded for roughly 36% of them. The leading ten clones occupy 2.5% to 3.5% of the sample.

The sample originates from a study of T cell repertoires in cytomegalovirus infection (dated by TCRdb to the late 2010s). In the study overall: The HLA type of each donor mattered for the analysis, because public TCR beta signatures pointed to carriage of CMV infection along with the matching HLA type.

The study at large found these results: Carriers of CMV infection plus the relevant HLA type were discriminated by the cumulative frequency of public TCR beta family members in the study cohort and in an independent 352-donor cohort. The ex vivo response was dominated by HLA-C-restricted CMV-specific TCR beta clonotypes, and the single most frequent clonotype in two of eight donors was supplied by these HLA-C-restricted clonotypes.

The receptor comes from a human donor in good health (CMV status not recorded). Some clones in this sample may be carry-over from other donors' samples. Sequences were obtained from PBMCs. In this chain, TRBV5-1 is recombined with TRBJ2-5; the D element might be TRBD1 or TRBD2, as each aligns at 5 bases. The DNA sequence is as follows: TGCGCCAGCAGAGTCCAGGGACCCTCCAGGGAGACCCAGTACTTC. Its amino acids are CASRVQGPSRETQYF.